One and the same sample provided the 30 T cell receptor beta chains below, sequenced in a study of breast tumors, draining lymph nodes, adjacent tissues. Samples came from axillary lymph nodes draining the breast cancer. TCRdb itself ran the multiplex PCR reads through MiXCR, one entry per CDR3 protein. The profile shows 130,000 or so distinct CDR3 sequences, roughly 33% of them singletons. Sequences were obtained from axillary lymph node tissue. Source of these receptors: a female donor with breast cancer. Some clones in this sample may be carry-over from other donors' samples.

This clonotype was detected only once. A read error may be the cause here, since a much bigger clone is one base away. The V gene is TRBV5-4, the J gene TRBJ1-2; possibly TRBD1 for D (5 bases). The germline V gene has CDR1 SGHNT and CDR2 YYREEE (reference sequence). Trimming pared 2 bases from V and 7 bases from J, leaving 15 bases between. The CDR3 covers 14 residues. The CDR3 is CASSLPRGECGYTF. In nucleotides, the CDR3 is TGTGCCAGCAGCTTACCGCGGGGGGAGTGTGGCTACACCTTC.

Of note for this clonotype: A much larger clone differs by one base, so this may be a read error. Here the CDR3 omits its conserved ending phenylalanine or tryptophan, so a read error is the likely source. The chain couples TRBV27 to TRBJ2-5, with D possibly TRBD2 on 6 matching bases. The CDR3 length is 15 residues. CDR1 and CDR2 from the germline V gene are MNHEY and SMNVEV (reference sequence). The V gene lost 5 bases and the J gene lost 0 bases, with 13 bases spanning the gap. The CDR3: CASSNSWDYQETQYL. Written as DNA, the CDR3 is TGTGCCAGCAGTAATTCTTGGGACTACCAAGAGACCCAGTACCTC.

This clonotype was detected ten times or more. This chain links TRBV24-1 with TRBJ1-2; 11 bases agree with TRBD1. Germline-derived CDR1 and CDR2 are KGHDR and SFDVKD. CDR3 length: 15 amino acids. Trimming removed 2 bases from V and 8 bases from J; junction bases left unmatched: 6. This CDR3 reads CATSDSDRGLRGYTF. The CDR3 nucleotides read TGTGCCACCAGTGATTCGGACAGGGGGCTACGGGGCTACACCTTC.

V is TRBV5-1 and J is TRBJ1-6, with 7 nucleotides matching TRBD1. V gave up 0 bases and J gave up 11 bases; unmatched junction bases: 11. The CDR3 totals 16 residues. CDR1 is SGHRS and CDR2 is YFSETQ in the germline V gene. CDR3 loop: CASSLAGGTYNPPLHF. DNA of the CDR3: TGCGCCAGCAGCTTGGCAGGGGGAACATACAATCCACCCCTCCACTTT.

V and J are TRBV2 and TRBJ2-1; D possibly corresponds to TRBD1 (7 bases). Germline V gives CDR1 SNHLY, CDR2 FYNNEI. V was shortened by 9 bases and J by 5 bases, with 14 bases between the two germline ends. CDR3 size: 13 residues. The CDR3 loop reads CASPGGQNNEQFF. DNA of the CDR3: TGTGCCAGTCCAGGGGGGCAGAACAATGAGCAGTTCTTC.

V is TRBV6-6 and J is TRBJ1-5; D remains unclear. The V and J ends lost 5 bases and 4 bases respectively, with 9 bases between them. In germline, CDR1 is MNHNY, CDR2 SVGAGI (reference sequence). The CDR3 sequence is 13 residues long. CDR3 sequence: CASSHGQNQPQHF. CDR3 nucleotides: TGTGCCAGCAGTCATGGGCAGAATCAGCCCCAGCATTTT.

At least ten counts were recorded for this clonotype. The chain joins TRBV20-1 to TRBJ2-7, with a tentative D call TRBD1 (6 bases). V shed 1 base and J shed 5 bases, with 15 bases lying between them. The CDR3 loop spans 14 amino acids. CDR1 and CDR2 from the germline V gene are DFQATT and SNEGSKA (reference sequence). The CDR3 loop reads CSARVTRTAHEQYF. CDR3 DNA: TGCAGTGCTAGAGTAACCCGGACAGCTCACGAGCAGTACTTC.

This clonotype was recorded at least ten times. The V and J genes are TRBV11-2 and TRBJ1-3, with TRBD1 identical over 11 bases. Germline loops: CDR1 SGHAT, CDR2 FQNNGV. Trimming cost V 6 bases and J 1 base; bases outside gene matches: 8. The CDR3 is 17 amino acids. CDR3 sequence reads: CASRGGDRGRSGNTIYF. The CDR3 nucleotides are TGTGCCAGCAGGGGAGGGGACAGGGGGAGATCTGGAAACACCATATATTTT.

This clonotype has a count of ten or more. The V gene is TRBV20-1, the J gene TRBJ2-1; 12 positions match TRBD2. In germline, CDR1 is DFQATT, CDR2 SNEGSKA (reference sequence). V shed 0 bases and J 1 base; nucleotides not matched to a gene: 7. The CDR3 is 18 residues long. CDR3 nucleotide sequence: TGCAGTGCTAGAGATCCTAGCGGGGGGGCCGCGTCCTACAATGAGCAGTTCTTC. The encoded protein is CSARDPSGGAASYNEQFF.

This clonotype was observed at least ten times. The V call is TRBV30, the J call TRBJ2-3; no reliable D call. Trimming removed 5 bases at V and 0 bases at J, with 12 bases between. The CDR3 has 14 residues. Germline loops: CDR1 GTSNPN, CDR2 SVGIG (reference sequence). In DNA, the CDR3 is TGTGCCTGGGACAAACAGATAAGCACAGATACGCAGTATTTT. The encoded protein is CAWDKQISTDTQYF.

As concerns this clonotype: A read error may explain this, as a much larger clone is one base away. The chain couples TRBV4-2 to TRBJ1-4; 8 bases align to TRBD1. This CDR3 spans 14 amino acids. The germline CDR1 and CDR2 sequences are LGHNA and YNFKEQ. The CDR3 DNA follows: TGTGCCTGCAGCCGAAGAACAGGGGGAGGAAAACTGTTTTTT. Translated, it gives CACSRRTGGGKLFF.

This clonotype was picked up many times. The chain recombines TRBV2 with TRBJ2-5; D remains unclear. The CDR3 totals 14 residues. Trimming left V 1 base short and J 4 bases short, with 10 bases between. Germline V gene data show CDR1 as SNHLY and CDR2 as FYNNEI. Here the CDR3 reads CASSEGPRGETQYF. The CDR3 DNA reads TGTGCCAGCAGTGAAGGCCCCCGTGGAGAGACCCAGTACTTC.

The CDR3 loop is CATSDHGTNYGYTF. In DNA form, the CDR3 reads TGTGCCACCAGTGATCACGGGACTAACTATGGCTACACCTTC. This sequence joins TRBV24-1 and TRBJ1-2; D is ambiguous. Germline-derived CDR1 and CDR2 are KGHDR and SFDVKD. The CDR3 totals 14 residues. V gave up 3 bases and J gave up 0 bases, with 7 bases separating them.

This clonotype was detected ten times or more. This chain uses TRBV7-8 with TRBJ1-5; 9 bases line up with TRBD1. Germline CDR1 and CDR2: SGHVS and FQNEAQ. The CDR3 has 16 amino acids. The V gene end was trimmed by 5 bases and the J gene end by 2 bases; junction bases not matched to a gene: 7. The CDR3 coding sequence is TGTGCCAGCAGCCGGGACAGGGCCGCGGGCAATCAGCCCCAGCATTTT. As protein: CASSRDRAAGNQPQHF.

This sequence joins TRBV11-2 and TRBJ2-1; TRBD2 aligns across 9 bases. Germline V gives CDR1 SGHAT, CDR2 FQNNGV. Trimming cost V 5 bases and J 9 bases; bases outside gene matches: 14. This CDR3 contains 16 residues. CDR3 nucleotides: TGTGCCAGCAGCGCAGCGGCGGGGGGGGCCCGAGTTGAGCAGTTCTTC. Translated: CASSAAAGGARVEQFF.

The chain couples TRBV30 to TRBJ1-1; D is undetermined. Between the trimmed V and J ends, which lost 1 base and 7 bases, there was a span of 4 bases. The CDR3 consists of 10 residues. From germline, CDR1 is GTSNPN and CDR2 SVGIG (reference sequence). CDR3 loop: CAWSAGEAFF. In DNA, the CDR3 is TGTGCCTGGAGTGCCGGTGAAGCTTTCTTT. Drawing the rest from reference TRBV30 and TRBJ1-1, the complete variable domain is SQTIHQWPATLVQPVGSPLSLECTVEGTSNPNLYWYRQAAGRGLQLLFYSVGIGQISSEVPQNLSASRPQDRQFILSSKKLLLSDSGFYLCAWSAGEAFFGQGTRLTVV.

CDR3 loop: CASSERSGLSLSYGYTF. DNA for the CDR3: TGTGCCAGCAGTGAAAGGTCAGGGTTGAGTCTATCGTATGGCTACACCTTC. This sequence joins TRBV6-1 and TRBJ1-2; D is possibly TRBD1 (5 bases). V was cut by 2 bases and J by 5 bases, with 21 bases left in between. The CDR3 consists of 17 residues. The germline CDR1 and CDR2 sequences are MNHNS and SASEGT.

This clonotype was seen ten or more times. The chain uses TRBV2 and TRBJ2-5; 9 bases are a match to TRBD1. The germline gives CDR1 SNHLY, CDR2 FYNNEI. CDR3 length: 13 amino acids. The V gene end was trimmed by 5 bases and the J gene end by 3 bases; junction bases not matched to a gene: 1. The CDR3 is CASSWDREETQYF. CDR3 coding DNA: TGTGCCAGCAGTTGGGACAGGGAAGAGACCCAGTACTTC.

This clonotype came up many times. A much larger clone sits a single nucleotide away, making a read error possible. The CDR3 sequence: CSASDRVLRAEQYF. For the CDR3, the DNA is TGCAGTGCTAGTGATCGGGTCTTGAGGGCCGAGCAGTACTTC. The chain combines TRBV20-1 with TRBJ2-7, with D maybe TRBD2 (5 bases). The CDR3 loop spans 14 amino acids. The V gene lost 3 bases and the J gene lost 6 bases, with 18 bases spanning the gap. The V gene's germline CDR1 is DFQATT and CDR2 SNEGSKA (reference sequence).

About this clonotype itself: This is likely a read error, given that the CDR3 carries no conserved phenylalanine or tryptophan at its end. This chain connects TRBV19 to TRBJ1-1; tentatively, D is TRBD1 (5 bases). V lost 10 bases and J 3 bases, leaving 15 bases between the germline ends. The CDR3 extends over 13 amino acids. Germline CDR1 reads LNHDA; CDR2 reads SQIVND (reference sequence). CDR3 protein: CATTQAWDTEAFS. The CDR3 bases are TGTGCCACCACACAGGCCTGGGACACTGAAGCTTTCTCT.

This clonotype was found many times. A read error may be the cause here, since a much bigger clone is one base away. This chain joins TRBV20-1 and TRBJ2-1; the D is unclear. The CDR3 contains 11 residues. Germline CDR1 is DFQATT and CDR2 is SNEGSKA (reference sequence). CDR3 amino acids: CSATGYNEQSF. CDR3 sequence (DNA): TGCAGTGCTACTGGCTACAATGAGCAGTCCTTC.

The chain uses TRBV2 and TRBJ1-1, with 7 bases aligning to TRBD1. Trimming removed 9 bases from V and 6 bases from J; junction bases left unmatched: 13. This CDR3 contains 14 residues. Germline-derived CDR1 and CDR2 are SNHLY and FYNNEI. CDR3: CASLKEGAGSEAFF. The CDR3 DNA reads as TGTGCCAGTCTTAAAGAGGGGGCTGGGTCTGAAGCTTTCTTT.

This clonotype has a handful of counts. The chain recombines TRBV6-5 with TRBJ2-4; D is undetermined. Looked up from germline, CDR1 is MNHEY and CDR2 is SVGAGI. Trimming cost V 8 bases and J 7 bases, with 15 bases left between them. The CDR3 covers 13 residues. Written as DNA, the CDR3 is TGTGCCAGCGCCCACTCGGTTCTCAACATTCAGTACTTC. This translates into CASAHSVLNIQYF.

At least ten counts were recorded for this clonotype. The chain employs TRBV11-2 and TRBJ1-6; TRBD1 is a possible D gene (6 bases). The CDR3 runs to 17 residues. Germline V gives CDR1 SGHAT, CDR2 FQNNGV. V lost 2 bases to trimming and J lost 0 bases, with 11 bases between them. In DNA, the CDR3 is TGTGCCAGCAGCTTAACAGGGTACGGCTCCTATAATTCACCCCTCCACTTT. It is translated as CASSLTGYGSYNSPLHF.

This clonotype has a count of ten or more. CDR3 nucleotides: TGCAGTGCTAAAACTAGCGGGGATAGTAATGAGCAGTTCTTC. Translated, it gives CSAKTSGDSNEQFF. The chain has TRBV20-1 and TRBJ2-1; TRBD2 agrees at 10 bases. This CDR3 is built from 14 residues. J gave up 7 bases and V 4 bases, and 7 bases lay outside the gene matches. Germline CDR1 and CDR2: DFQATT and SNEGSKA (reference sequence).

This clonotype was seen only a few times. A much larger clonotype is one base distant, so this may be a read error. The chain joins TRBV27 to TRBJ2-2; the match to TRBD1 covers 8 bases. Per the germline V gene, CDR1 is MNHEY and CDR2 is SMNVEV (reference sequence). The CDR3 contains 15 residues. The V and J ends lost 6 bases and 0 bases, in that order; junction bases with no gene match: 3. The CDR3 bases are TGTGCCAGCAGATGGGACAGGACGAACACCGGGGAGCTGTTTTTT. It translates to CASRWDRTNTGELFF.

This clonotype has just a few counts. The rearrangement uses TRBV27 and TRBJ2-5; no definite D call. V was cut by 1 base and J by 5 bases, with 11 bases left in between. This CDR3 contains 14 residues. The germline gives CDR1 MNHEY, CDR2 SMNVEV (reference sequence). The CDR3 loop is CASSLFMGSETQYF. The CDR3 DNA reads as TGTGCCAGCAGTTTATTTATGGGCTCTGAGACCCAGTACTTC.

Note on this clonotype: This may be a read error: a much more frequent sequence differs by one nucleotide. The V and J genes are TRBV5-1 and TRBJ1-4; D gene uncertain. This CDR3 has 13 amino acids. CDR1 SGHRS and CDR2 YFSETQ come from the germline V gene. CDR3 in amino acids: CASSLQSNENLFF. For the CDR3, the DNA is TGCGCCAGCAGCTTGCAGTCTAATGAAAACCTGTTTTTT.

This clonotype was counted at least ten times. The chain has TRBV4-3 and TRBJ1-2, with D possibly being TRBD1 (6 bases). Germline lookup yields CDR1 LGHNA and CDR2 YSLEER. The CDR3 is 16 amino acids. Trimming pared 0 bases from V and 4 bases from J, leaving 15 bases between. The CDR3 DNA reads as TGCGCCAGCAGCCAAGATTATCCGGGGGCTCGCTATGGCTACACCTTC. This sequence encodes CASSQDYPGARYGYTF.

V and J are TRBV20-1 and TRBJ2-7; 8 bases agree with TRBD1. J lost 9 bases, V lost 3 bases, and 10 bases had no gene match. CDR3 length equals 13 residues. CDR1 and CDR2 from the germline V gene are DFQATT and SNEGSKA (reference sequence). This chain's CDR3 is CSARETGVHAQYV. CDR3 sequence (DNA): TGCAGTGCTAGGGAGACAGGGGTACACGCGCAGTACGTC.